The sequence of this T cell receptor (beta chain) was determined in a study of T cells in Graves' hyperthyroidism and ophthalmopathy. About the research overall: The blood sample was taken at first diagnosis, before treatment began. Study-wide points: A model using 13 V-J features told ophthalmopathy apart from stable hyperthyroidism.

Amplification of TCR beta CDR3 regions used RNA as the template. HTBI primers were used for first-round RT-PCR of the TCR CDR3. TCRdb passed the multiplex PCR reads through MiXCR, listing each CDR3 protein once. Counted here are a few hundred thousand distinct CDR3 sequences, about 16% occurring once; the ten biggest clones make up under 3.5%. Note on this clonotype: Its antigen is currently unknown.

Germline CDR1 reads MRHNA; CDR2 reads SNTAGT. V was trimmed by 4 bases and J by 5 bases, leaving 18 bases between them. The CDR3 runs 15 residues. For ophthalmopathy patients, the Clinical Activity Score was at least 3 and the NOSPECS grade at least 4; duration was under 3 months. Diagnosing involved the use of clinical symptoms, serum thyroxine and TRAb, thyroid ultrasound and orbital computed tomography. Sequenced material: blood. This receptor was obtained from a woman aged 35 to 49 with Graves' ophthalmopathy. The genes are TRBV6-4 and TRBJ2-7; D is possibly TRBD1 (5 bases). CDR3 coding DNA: TGTGCCAGCAGTGTCGTGGGGCAGGGCCACCACGAGCAGTACTTC. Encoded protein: CASSVVGQGHHEQYF.